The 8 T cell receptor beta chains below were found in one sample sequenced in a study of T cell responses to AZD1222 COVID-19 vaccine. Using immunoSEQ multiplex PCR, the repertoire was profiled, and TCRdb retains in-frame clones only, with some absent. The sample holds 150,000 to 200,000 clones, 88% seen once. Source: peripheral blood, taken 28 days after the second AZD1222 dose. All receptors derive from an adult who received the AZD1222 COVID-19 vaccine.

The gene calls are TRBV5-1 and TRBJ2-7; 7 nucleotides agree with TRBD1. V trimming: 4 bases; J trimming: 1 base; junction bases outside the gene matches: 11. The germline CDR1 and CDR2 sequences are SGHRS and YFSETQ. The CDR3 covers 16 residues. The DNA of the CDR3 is TGCGCCAGCAGCCCAATGCAGGGGGTCATATCCTACGAGCAGTACTTC. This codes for CASSPMQGVISYEQYF.

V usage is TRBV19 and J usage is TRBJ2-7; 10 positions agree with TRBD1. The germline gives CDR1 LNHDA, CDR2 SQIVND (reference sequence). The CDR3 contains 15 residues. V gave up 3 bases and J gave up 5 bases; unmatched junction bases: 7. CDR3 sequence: CASSMPGTGAHEQYF. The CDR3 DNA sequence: TGTGCCAGTAGTATGCCCGGGACAGGGGCGCACGAGCAGTACTTC. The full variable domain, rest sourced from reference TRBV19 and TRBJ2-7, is DGGITQSPKYLFRKEGQNVTLSCEQNLNHDAMYWYRQDPGQGLRLIYYSQIVNDFQKGDIAEGYSVSREKKESFPLTVTSAQKNPTAFYLCASSMPGTGAHEQYFGPGTRLTVT.

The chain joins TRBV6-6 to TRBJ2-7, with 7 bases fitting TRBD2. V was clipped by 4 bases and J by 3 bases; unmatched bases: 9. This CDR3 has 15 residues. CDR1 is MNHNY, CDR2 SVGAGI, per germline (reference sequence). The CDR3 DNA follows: TGTGCCAGCAGTTCCCCAGGACTAGTCAGCTACGAGCAGTACTTC. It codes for CASSSPGLVSYEQYF.

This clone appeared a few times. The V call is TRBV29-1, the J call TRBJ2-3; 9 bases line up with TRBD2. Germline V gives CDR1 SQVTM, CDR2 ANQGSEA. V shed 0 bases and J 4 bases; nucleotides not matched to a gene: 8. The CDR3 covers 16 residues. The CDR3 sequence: CSVEDAGGALSDTQYF. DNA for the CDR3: TGCAGCGTTGAAGATGCGGGGGGGGCGCTCTCAGATACGCAGTATTTT.

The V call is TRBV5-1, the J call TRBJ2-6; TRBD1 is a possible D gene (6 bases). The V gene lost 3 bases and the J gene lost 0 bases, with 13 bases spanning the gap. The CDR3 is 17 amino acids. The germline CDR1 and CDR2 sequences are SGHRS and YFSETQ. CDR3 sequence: CASSSGPTGSGANVLTF. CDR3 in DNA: TGCGCCAGCAGCTCGGGACCGACAGGCTCTGGGGCCAACGTCCTGACTTTC. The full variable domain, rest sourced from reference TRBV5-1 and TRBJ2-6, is KAGVTQTPRYLIKTRGQQVTLSCSPISGHRSVSWYQQTPGQGLQFLFEYFSETQRNKGNFPGRFSGRQFSNSRSEMNVSTLELGDSALYLCASSSGPTGSGANVLTFGAGSRLTVL.

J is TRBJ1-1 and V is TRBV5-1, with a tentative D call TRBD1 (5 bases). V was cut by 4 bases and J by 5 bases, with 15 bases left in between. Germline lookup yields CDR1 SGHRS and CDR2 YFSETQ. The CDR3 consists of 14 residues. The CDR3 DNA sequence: TGCGCCAGCAGCAGGGACGGGGCTGGGACTGAAGCTTTCTTT. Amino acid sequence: CASSRDGAGTEAFF. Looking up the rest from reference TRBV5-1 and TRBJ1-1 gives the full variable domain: KAGVTQTPRYLIKTRGQQVTLSCSPISGHRSVSWYQQTPGQGLQFLFEYFSETQRNKGNFPGRFSGRQFSNSRSEMNVSTLELGDSALYLCASSRDGAGTEAFFGQGTRLTVV.

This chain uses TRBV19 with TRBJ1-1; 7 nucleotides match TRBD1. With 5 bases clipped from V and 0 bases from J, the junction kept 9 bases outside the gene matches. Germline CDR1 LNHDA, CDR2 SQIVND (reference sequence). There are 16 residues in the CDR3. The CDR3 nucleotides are TGTGCCAGTAGTCCCCCGCGACAGGGAGTGAACACTGAAGCTTTCTTT. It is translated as CASSPPRQGVNTEAFF.

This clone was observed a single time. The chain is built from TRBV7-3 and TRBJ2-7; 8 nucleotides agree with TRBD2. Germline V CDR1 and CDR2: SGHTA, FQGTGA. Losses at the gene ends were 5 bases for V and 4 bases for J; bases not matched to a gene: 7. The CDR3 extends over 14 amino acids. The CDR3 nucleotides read TGTGCCAGCAGCCGAGGACTAGCTGTATACGAGCAGTACTTC. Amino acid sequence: CASSRGLAVYEQYF.